A selection of T cell receptor beta chains follows, all from one sample in a study of OX40 agonist ivuxolimab in advanced cancers. Data came from immunoSEQ multiplex PCR; TCRdb stores just in-frame clones and leaves some out. The top ten hold about 2% of the sample, which has about 59,000 clones, under 90% seen once. This material consisted of CD4+ or CD8+ T cells sorted from blood, taken in a trial of the OX40 agonist ivuxolimab. These receptors were collected from an adult with an advanced solid tumor such as melanoma, head and neck, liver or kidney cancer. CDR3s include the opening cysteine and the closing phenylalanine or tryptophan. The D gene is left open where the match is weak. Clone size is stated in some rows and not others, as once, few, many or a class when expanded.

. | TRBJ2-6 | . | TRBV7-8 | TGTGCCAGCAGCTTAGGGGATATCTCTGGGGCCAACGTCCTGACTTTC | CASSLGDISGANVLTF
. | TRBJ2-7 | . | TRBV7-2 | TGTGCCAGCAGCTTAGAACGTTCCTACGAGCAGTACTTC | CASSLERSYEQYF
. | TRBJ2-3 | . | TRBV11-1 | TGTGCCAGCAGCTTTGGCACAAGGTGGGCAGATACGCAGTATTTT | CASSFGTRWADTQYF
. | TRBJ2-5 | . | TRBV10-3 | TGTGCCATCAGTGGCCAGTCCGGGACCGGGACAGAGACCCAGTACTTC | CAISGQSGTGTETQYF
. | TRBJ2-7 | . | TRBV2 | TGTGCCAGCAGTGAAGGGTCTCTCGCCTACGAGCAGTACTTC | CASSEGSLAYEQYF
TRBD2 | TRBJ2-7 | . | TRBV29-1 | TGCAGCGCCGGGTTTGCGGGAGCCTACGAGCAGTACTTC | CSAGFAGAYEQYF
TRBD1 | TRBJ2-7 | . | TRBV7-2 | TGTGCCAGCAGCCCCGCCGGGACAGAGTCCTACGAGCAGTACTTC | CASSPAGTESYEQYF
TRBD2 | TRBJ2-7 | . | TRBV10-3 | TGTGCCATCAGTGACGGGACTAGCGGGAGAAACGAGCAGTACTTC | CAISDGTSGRNEQYF
. | TRBJ1-1 | once | TRBV11-3 | TGTGCCAGCAGCTTGCTACAGGGTACTGAAGCTTTCTTT | CASSLLQGTEAFF
. | TRBJ2-6 | . | TRBV19 | TGTGCCAGTAGTCCCCCCGAGTCGATCTCTGGGGCCAACGTCCTGACTTTC | CASSPPESISGANVLTF
. | TRBJ2-1 | . | TRBV11-1 | TGTGCCAGCAGCTTACCCCCTGGGGTCGGCGCCTACAATGAGCAGTTCTTC | CASSLPPGVGAYNEQFF
. | TRBJ2-1 | few | TRBV5-5 | TGTGCCAGCAGCAGGACAGTTTACAATGAGCAGTTCTTC | CASSRTVYNEQFF
TRBD1 | TRBJ2-1 | . | TRBV10-3 | TGTGCCATCAGTGACCGGACAGGGGGCAGTGAGCAGTTCTTC | CAISDRTGGSEQFF
TRBD1 | TRBJ2-3 | . | TRBV5-4 | TGTGCCAGCAGCCCGGGACAGGTTACAGATACGCAGTATTTT | CASSPGQVTDTQYF
. | TRBJ1-1 | . | TRBV5-8 | TGTGCCAGCGTAAGGGGGTGGAACACTGAAGCTTTCTTT | CASVRGWNTEAFF
. | TRBJ1-4 | . | TRBV28 | TGTGCCAGCAGTCCCCGAAGGGATAAACTGTTTTTT | CASSPRRDKLFF
. | TRBJ2-2 | . | TRBV19 | TGTGCCAGTAGCTACACCGCGAACACCGGGGAGCTGTTTTTT | CASSYTANTGELFF
TRBD1 | TRBJ1-3 | . | TRBV30 | TGTGCCTGGATGGCAGGGGGGGCCTCTGGAAACACCATATATTTT | CAWMAGGASGNTIYF
TRBD1 | TRBJ2-5 | . | TRBV30 | TGTGCCTGGAGTAAAACCGGGACAGGGGGCTTAGAGACCCAGTACTTC | CAWSKTGTGGLETQYF
TRBD1 | TRBJ2-3 | . | TRBV5-4 | TGTGCCAGCAGCCCGGACAGGGGGATCACAGATACGCAGTATTTT | CASSPDRGITDTQYF
TRBD2 | TRBJ2-3 | . | TRBV5-1 | TGCGCCAGCAGCTTGTCTGCGGGAGGAGGATCGCAGTATTTT | CASSLSAGGGSQYF
TRBD1 | TRBJ1-1 | . | TRBV5-1 | TGCGCCAGCAGCCCCCGGACAGGGGCGGGAACTGAAGCTTTCTTT | CASSPRTGAGTEAFF
TRBD1 | TRBJ2-1 | . | TRBV29-1 | TGCAGCGTAGAGGCCGGGACAGGGGCCAATGAGCAGTTCTTC | CSVEAGTGANEQFF
TRBD1 | TRBJ1-4 | . | TRBV2 | TGTGCCAGCAGTGGGACAGGGGGAGTTAGATCTAATGAAAAACTGTTTTTT | CASSGTGGVRSNEKLFF
. | TRBJ1-5 | few | TRBV28 | TGTGCCACTTACACAGGCGATCAGCCCCAGCATTTT | CATYTGDQPQHF
. | TRBJ2-1 | . | TRBV7-9 | TGTGCCAGCCTTCGTGATGGGGAGCAGTTCTTC | CASLRDGEQFF
. | TRBJ2-3 | . | TRBV7-9 | TGTGCCAGCAGCATTGCCACTAGCAGGGTGGATACGCAGTATTTT | CASSIATSRVDTQYF
. | TRBJ1-4 | . | TRBV4-1 | TGCGCCAGCAGCCAAGGTTCAGGGTCCCATGAAAAACTGTTTTTT | CASSQGSGSHEKLFF
TRBD1 | TRBJ2-7 | few | TRBV2 | TGTGCCAGCCAGACAGGGGGCGGGTACGAGCAGTACTTC | CASQTGGGYEQYF
. | TRBJ1-1 | . | TRBV19 | TGTGCCAGTACCCCATCCGGTGGGGGGCTAAGGACCACTGAAGCTTTCTTT | CASTPSGGGLRTTEAFF
. | TRBJ2-7 | . | TRBV28 | TGTGCCAGCAGCACCGACCCGGGACTGACTTACGAGCAGTACTTC | CASSTDPGLTYEQYF
TRBD1 | TRBJ2-7 | . | TRBV28 | TGTGCCAGCGCAGGGGGCGGCTACGAGCAGTACTTC | CASAGGGYEQYF
TRBD1 | TRBJ1-1 | . | TRBV19 | TGTGCCACCAAAGACAGGGACGGAGTAGGGGTGAACACTGAAGCTTTCTTT | CATKDRDGVGVNTEAFF
TRBD2 | TRBJ2-1 | . | TRBV7-7 | TGTGCTAGCAGCCCCTCCCCGGGAGGGCCCAATGAGCAGTTCTTC | CASSPSPGGPNEQFF
TRBD1 | TRBJ2-7 | . | TRBV19 | TGTGCCAGTAGTACCGGGACAGCCTTATACGAGCAGTACTTC | CASSTGTALYEQYF
TRBD2 | TRBJ2-3 | . | TRBV14 | TGTGCCAGCAGCCTCCGGGGACTAGCATTGGGTTCTGGCACAGATACGCAGTATTTT | CASSLRGLALGSGTDTQYF
. | TRBJ2-5 | . | TRBV7-2 | TGTGCCAGCAGCTTCCTAGGGGGGAGGGAGACCCAGTACTTC | CASSFLGGRETQYF
. | TRBJ2-7 | . | TRBV7-6 | TGTGCCAGCAGTACGGGACACAACTCCTACGAGCAGTACTTC | CASSTGHNSYEQYF
. | TRBJ2-5 | . | TRBV7-2 | TGTGCCAGCAGCCCATCGAGGGCACACCAAGAGACCCAGTACTTC | CASSPSRAHQETQYF
. | TRBJ1-5 | . | TRBV30 | TGTGCCTGGAGTGTACAGGGCAAATGGGGTCAGCCCCAGCATTTT | CAWSVQGKWGQPQHF